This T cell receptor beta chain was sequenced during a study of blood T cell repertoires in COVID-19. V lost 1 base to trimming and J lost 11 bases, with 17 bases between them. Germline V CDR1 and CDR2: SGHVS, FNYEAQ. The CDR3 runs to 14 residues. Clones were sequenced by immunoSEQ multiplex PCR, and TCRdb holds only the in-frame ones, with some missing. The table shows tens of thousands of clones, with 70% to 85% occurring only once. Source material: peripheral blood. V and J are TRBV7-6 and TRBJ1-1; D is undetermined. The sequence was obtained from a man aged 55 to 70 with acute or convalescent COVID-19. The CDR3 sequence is CASSLESGGDLAFF. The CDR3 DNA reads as TGTGCCAGCAGCTTAGAATCCGGAGGAGACCTGGCTTTCTTT.